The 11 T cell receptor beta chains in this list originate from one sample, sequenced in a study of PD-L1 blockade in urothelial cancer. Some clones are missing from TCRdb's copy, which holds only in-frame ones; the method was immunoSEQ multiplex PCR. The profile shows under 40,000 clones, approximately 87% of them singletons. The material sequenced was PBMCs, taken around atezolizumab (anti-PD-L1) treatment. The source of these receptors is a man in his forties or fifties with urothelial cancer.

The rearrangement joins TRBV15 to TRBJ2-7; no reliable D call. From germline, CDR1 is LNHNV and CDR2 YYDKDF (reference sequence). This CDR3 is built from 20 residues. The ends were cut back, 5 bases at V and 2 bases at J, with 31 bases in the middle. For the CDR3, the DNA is TGTGCCACCAGCCCGAGCTCCCTAGAGCCGACTGTTGACTCGGCCTACGAGCAGTACTTC. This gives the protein CATSPSSLEPTVDSAYEQYF.

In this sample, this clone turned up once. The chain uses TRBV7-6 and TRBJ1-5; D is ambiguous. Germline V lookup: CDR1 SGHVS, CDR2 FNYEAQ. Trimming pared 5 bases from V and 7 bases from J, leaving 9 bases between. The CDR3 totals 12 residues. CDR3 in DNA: TGTGCCAGCAGCCCCCCGGGACAGCCCCAGCATTTT. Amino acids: CASSPPGQPQHF.

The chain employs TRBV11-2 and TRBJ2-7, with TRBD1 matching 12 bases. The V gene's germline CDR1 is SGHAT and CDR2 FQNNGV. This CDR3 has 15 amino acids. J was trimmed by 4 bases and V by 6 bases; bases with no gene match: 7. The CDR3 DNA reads TGTGCCAGCAGATACCGGGACAGGGGGCGGTACGAGCAGTACTTC. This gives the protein CASRYRDRGRYEQYF.

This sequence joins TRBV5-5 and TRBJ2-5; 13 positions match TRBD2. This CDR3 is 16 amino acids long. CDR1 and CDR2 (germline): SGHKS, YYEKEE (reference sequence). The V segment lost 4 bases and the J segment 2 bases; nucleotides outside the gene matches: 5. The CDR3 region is CASSILGLAGQETQYF. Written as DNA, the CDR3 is TGTGCCAGCAGCATACTGGGACTAGCGGGACAAGAGACCCAGTACTTC. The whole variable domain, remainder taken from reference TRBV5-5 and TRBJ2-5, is DAGVTQSPTHLIKTRGQQVTLRCSPISGHKSVSWYQQVLGQGPQFIFQYYEKEERGRGNFPDRFSARQFPNYSSELNVNALLLGDSALYLCASSILGLAGQETQYFGPGTRLLVL.

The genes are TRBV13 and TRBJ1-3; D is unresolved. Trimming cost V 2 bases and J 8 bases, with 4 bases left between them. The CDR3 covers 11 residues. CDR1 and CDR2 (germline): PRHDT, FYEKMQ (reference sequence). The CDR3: CASSLRDTIYF. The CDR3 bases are TGTGCCAGCAGCTTACGGGACACCATATATTTT.

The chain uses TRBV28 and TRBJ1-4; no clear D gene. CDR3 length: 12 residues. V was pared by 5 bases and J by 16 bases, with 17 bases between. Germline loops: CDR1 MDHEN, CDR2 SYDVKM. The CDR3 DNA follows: TGTGCCAGCAGTGTCCCCGGGGTGTTTCCGTTTTTT. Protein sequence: CASSVPGVFPFF.

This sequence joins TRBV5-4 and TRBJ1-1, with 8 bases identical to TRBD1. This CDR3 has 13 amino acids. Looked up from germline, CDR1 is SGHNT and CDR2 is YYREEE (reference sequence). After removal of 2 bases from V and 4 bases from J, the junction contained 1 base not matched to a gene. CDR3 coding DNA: TGTGCCAGCAGCTTCACAGGGGGCACTGAAGCTTTCTTT. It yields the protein CASSFTGGTEAFF.

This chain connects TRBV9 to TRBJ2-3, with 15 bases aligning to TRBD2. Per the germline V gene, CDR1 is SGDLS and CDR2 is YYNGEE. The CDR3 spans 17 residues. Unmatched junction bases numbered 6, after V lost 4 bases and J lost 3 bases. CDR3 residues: CASSPWTSGGGTDTQYF. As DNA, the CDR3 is TGTGCCAGCAGCCCATGGACTAGCGGGGGGGGGACAGATACGCAGTATTTT.

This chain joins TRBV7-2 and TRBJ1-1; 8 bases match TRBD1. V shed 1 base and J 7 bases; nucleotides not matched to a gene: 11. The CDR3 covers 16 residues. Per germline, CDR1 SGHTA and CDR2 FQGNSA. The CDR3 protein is CASSLGVWRDRYEAFF. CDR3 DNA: TGTGCCAGCAGCTTAGGAGTGTGGCGGGACAGGTATGAAGCTTTCTTT. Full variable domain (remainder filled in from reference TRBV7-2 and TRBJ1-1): GAGVSQSPSNKVTEKGKDVELRCDPISGHTALYWYRQSLGQGLEFLIYFQGNSAPDKSGLPSDRFSAERTGGSVSTLTIQRTQQEDSAVYLCASSLGVWRDRYEAFFGQGTRLTVV.

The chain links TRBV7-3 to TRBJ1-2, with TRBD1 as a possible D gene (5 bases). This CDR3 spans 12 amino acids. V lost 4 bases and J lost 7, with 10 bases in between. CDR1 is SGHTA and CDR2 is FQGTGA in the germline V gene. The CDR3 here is CASSSPGFGYTF. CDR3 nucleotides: TGTGCCAGCAGCTCCCCAGGGTTTGGCTACACCTTC.

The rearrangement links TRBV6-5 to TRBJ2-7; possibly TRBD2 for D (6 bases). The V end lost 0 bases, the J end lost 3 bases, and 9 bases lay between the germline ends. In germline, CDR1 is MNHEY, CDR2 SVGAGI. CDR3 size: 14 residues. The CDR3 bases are TGTGCCAGCAGTTACTCTGCGGGGATCTACGAGCAGTACTTC. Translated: CASSYSAGIYEQYF.